Sequencing of this T cell receptor (beta chain) was carried out in a study of T cell responses to AZD1222 COVID-19 vaccine. Only in-frame clones appear in the TCRdb table, and some are missing; sequencing was by immunoSEQ multiplex PCR. The top ten hold roughly 8% of the sample, which has 100,000 to 150,000 clones, about nine tenths seen once. This CDR3 has 13 amino acids. Deletions cut 2 bases from V and 3 bases from J, with 8 bases between. The V gene's germline CDR1 is SGHRS and CDR2 YFSETQ. This chain links TRBV5-1 with TRBJ2-5, with a weak D call TRBD1 (6 bases). Source: peripheral blood, taken on day 0 of AZD1222 vaccination. The receptor comes from an adult in good health. The CDR3 protein is CASSFEGEETQYF. The CDR3, as DNA: TGCGCCAGCAGCTTCGAGGGGGAAGAGACCCAGTACTTC.